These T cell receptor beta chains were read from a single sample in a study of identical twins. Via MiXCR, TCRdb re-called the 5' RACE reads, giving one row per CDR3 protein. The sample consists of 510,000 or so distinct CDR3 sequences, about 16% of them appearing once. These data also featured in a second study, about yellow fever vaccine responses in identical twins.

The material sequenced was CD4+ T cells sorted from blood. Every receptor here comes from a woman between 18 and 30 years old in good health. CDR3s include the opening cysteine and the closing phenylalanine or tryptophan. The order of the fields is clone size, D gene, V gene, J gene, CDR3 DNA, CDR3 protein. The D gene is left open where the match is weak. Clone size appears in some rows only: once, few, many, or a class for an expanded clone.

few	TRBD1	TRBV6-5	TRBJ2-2	TGTGCCAGCAGTTACCCCGGACAGGGGGCCGGGGAGCTGTTTTTT	CASSYPGQGAGELFF
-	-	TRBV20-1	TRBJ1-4	TGCAGTGCTAGAGATATCCACCTTAATGAAAAACTGTTTTTT	CSARDIHLNEKLFF
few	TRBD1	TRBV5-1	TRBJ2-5	TGCGCCAGCAGCTTGCGGCCTGGACAGGGAAGGGGGGAGACCCAGTACTTC	CASSLRPGQGRGETQYF
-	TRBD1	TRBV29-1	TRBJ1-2	TGCAGCGTTGAAGGACAGGGGTCGGATGGCTACACCTTC	CSVEGQGSDGYTF
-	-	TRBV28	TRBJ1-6	TGTGCATTGGGCTCGAGCTCCTATAATTCACCCCTCCACTTT	CALGSSSYNSPLHF
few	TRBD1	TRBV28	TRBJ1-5	TGTGCCAGCAGTCTTGGGACAGGGGGTGTTTTTAGCAATCAGCCCCAGCATTTT	CASSLGTGGVFSNQPQHF
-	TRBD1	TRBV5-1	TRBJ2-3	TGCGCCAGCAGGGGGGACAGGGCGACAGATACGCAGTATTTT	CASRGDRATDTQYF
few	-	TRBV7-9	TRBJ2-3	TGTGCCAGCAGCTTATGGCGGGGAAGCACAGATACGCAGTATTTT	CASSLWRGSTDTQYF
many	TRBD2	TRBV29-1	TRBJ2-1	TGCAGCGTGGAGCGGGGCCTGAGCTCCTACAATGAGCAGTTCTTC	CSVERGLSSYNEQFF
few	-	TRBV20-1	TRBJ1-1	TGCAGTGCCTTACATAAGAACACTGAAGCTTTCTTT	CSALHKNTEAFF
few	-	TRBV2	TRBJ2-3	TGTGCCGGCTTAGAGGGGGTCGGACTAGGGCCCCTTAGCACAGATACGCAGTATTTT	CAGLEGVGLGPLSTDTQYF
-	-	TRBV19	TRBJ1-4	TGTGCCACCTCACATGTGGGGGGCGGTGATGAAAAACTGTTTTTT	CATSHVGGGDEKLFF
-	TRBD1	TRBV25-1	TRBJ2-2	TGTGCCAGCAGTGACCCCGGGACAGGGACCGGGGAGCTGTTTTTT	CASSDPGTGTGELFF